What follows are 32 T cell receptor beta chains derived from one specimen sequenced in a study of CD8 T cells in ankylosing spondylitis. Each CDR3 protein is one row after TCRdb ran MiXCR on the 5' RACE reads. This table holds 230,000 or so distinct CDR3 sequences, more than 15% found once. Specimen: blood, either unsorted or a sorted T cell fraction (not recorded which). The receptor source for this set is a male donor with ankylosing spondylitis or in good health (not recorded which).

V gene TRBV4-1 combines with J gene TRBJ1-5, with a possible D match to TRBD1 (5 bases). Germline values: CDR1 MGHRA, CDR2 YSYEKL. This CDR3 comprises 15 residues. V lost 3 bases and J 4 bases, leaving 13 bases between the germline ends. The CDR3 DNA reads TGCGCCAGCAGCCATACGGCCGGGACGAATCAGCCCCAGCATTTT. Its translation: CASSHTAGTNQPQHF.

This rearrangement joins TRBV29-1 to TRBJ2-2; 9 nucleotides agree with TRBD2. Germline CDR1 and CDR2: SQVTM and ANQGSEA. V dropped 1 base and J dropped 7; count of bases not matched to a gene: 7. The CDR3 is made up of 15 amino acids. The CDR3 region has the DNA TGCAGCGTTGAAGGCTTAGCGGGAGCTGGCGGGGAGCTGTTTTTT. It yields the protein CSVEGLAGAGGELFF.

This chain joins TRBV20-1 and TRBJ2-1; 8 nucleotides line up with TRBD1. J was trimmed by 4 bases and V by 6 bases; bases with no gene match: 11. This CDR3 contains 15 residues. Germline V gives CDR1 DFQATT, CDR2 SNEGSKA (reference sequence). The CDR3, as DNA: TGCAGTGCCAAATTGTCGGGACAGGAGTACAATGAGCAGTTCTTC. It is translated as CSAKLSGQEYNEQFF.

This clonotype has a count of ten or more. CDR3 sequence (DNA): TGTGCCACCAGCGGAAGGGGAGAAACCGGGGAGCTGTTTTTT. Translation: CATSGRGETGELFF. The J gene is TRBJ2-2, the V gene TRBV15, with D possibly being TRBD1 or TRBD2 (5 bases each). This CDR3 region has 14 residues. The V gene lost 5 bases and the J gene lost 5 bases, with 12 bases spanning the gap. CDR1 is LNHNV and CDR2 is YYDKDF in the germline V gene (reference sequence).

This clonotype was counted only a few times. The rearrangement links TRBV20-1 to TRBJ2-2; 7 bases fit TRBD1. CDR1 DFQATT and CDR2 SNEGSKA come from the germline V gene (reference sequence). J was trimmed by 10 bases and V by 1 base; bases with no gene match: 6. The CDR3 is 13 amino acids. This chain's CDR3 is CSARVTGAKELFF. DNA for the CDR3: TGCAGTGCTAGAGTAACAGGGGCGAAGGAGCTGTTTTTT.

This clonotype was counted at least ten times. This chain uses TRBV4-1 with TRBJ2-7, with 7 bases aligning to TRBD1. The CDR3 is 13 amino acids. The J segment lost 3 bases and the V segment lost 1 base, leaving 0 bases of the junction unmatched. In germline, CDR1 is MGHRA, CDR2 YSYEKL. The CDR3 loop reads CASSQGDSYEQYF. In nucleotides, the CDR3 is TGCGCCAGCAGCCAAGGGGACAGCTACGAGCAGTACTTC.

This clonotype occurred a few times. V and J are TRBV4-1 and TRBJ2-7; perhaps TRBD2 as D (5 bases). This CDR3 has 16 amino acids. Germline assignment: CDR1 MGHRA and CDR2 YSYEKL. Trimming removed 1 base from V and 6 bases from J, with 19 bases in between. CDR3 sequence: CASSQGLGGPGPEQYF. CDR3 sequence (DNA): TGCGCCAGCAGCCAAGGACTCGGAGGACCGGGTCCCGAGCAGTACTTC.

This clonotype was counted a few times. The chain recombines TRBV19 with TRBJ2-1; D is ambiguous. This CDR3 comprises 16 residues. V was trimmed by 2 bases and J by 6 bases, leaving 17 bases between them. Germline-derived CDR1 and CDR2 are LNHDA and SQIVND (reference sequence). CDR3 sequence: CASSIRNSYGSNEQFF. The CDR3 bases are TGTGCCAGTAGTATACGTAACAGCTACGGATCCAATGAGCAGTTCTTC. Based on the CDR3 plus reference TRBV19 and TRBJ2-1, the full variable domain is DGGITQSPKYLFRKEGQNVTLSCEQNLNHDAMYWYRQDPGQGLRLIYYSQIVNDFQKGDIAEGYSVSREKKESFPLTVTSAQKNPTAFYLCASSIRNSYGSNEQFFGPGTRLTVL.

In its sample, this clonotype was seen a few times. The V call is TRBV10-3, the J call TRBJ1-2, with TRBD1 matching 10 bases. Germline V gives CDR1 ENHRY, CDR2 SYGVKD. The CDR3 contains 13 residues. V lost 8 bases and J lost 3; bases outside the gene matches: 3. The CDR3 nucleotides are TGTGCCATCCGGGACAGGGGTGACTATGGCTACACCTTC. The encoded protein is CAIRDRGDYGYTF.

Ten or more counts support this clonotype. The rearrangement joins TRBV9 to TRBJ2-1; TRBD2 aligns across 8 bases. The CDR3 extends over 15 amino acids. Germline CDR1 reads SGDLS; CDR2 reads YYNGEE. V lost 1 base and J lost 4; bases outside the gene matches: 4. CDR3 protein: CASSVYSGGYNEQFF. The CDR3 DNA is TGTGCCAGCAGCGTATACAGCGGGGGATACAATGAGCAGTTCTTC.

This clonotype has a handful of counts. V is TRBV6-1 and J is TRBJ2-5; D is possibly TRBD2 (6 bases). Germline CDR1 and CDR2: MNHNS and SASEGT. The CDR3 is 14 residues long. Trimming removed 6 bases at V and 2 bases at J, with 13 bases between. For the CDR3, the DNA is TGTGCCAGCAGCTCAACTAGCAGACAAGAGACCCAGTACTTC. It codes for CASSSTSRQETQYF.

This clonotype was found a few times. The rearrangement joins TRBV7-8 to TRBJ1-2, with 8 bases that match TRBD1. CDR1 SGHVS and CDR2 FQNEAQ come from the germline V gene. The CDR3 contains 14 residues. V trimming: 5 bases; J trimming: 2 bases; junction bases outside the gene matches: 4. CDR3 protein: CASSVTGANYGYTF. CDR3 nucleotides: TGTGCCAGCAGCGTGACAGGGGCCAACTATGGCTACACCTTC.

The rearrangement joins TRBV4-1 to TRBJ2-7; D may match TRBD1 or TRBD2 (5 bases each). Trimming took 0 bases from V and 6 from J, leaving 12 bases between them. CDR1 and CDR2 (germline): MGHRA, YSYEKL. The CDR3 sequence is 14 residues long. The CDR3 region has the DNA TGCGCCAGCAGCCAAGATCTGGGGACCTTCGAGCAGTACTTC. Protein product: CASSQDLGTFEQYF.

This chain joins TRBV20-1 and TRBJ2-7; D is undetermined. The CDR3 consists of 13 residues. The germline V gene encodes CDR1 DFQATT and CDR2 SNEGSKA (reference sequence). The V end was cut by 3 bases, the J end by 3 bases, with 12 bases between. This CDR3 is CSARSRWGYEQYF. Written as DNA, the CDR3 is TGCAGTGCTAGGTCCCGGTGGGGCTACGAGCAGTACTTC.

V is TRBV6-5 and J is TRBJ2-1; D unresolved. CDR1 and CDR2 from the germline V gene are MNHEY and SVGAGI. The CDR3 consists of 13 residues. The V end lost 3 bases, the J end lost 6 bases, and 9 bases lay between the germline ends. CDR3 in DNA: TGTGCCAGCAGTTATGTAGGTCCCAATGAGCAGTTCTTC. Encoded protein: CASSYVGPNEQFF.

The chain joins TRBV7-6 to TRBJ2-7; 11 bases agree with TRBD2. CDR1 is SGHVS, CDR2 FNYEAQ, per germline. CDR3 size: 17 residues. The V and J ends lost 5 bases and 0 bases, in that order; junction bases with no gene match: 9. CDR3: CASSIGTSGPVSYEQYF. As DNA, the CDR3 is TGTGCCAGCAGCATCGGGACTAGCGGACCTGTCTCCTACGAGCAGTACTTC.

This clonotype was found many times. V gene TRBV12-3 or TRBV12-4 combines with J gene TRBJ2-1, with 7 bases identical to TRBD2. V dropped 0 bases and J dropped 5; count of bases not matched to a gene: 4. The CDR3 extends over 15 amino acids. The DNA of the CDR3 is TGTGCCAGCAGTTTAGCGGGAGGGCCCCACAATGAGCAGTTCTTC. This translates into CASSLAGGPHNEQFF.

The rearrangement joins TRBV15 to TRBJ2-3, with 7 bases fitting TRBD2. This CDR3 spans 17 amino acids. With 2 bases clipped from V and 2 bases from J, the junction kept 10 bases outside the gene matches. Germline assignment: CDR1 LNHNV and CDR2 YYDKDF (reference sequence). The CDR3 reads CATSRKWERDHTDTQYF. DNA of the CDR3: TGTGCCACCAGCAGAAAGTGGGAGCGGGATCACACAGATACGCAGTATTTT. Combining the CDR3 with reference TRBV15 and TRBJ2-3 gives the whole variable domain DAMVIQNPRYQVTQFGKPVTLSCSQTLNHNVMYWYQQKSSQAPKLLFHYYDKDFNNEADTPDNFQSRRPNTSFCFLDIRSPGLGDTAMYLCATSRKWERDHTDTQYFGPGTRLTVL.

The table lists this clonotype with a few counts. The CDR3 sequence: CASIGLPGELFF. The CDR3, as DNA: TGTGCCAGCATTGGACTCCCCGGGGAGCTGTTTTTT. The rearrangement joins TRBV12-3 or TRBV12-4 to TRBJ2-2, with D perhaps TRBD2 (5 bases). This CDR3 spans 12 amino acids. V was shortened by 7 bases and J by 6 bases, with 9 bases between the two germline ends.

This clonotype was observed a handful of times. The chain carries TRBV12-5 and TRBJ2-5; a weak D match, TRBD1 (6 bases). Germline-derived CDR1 and CDR2 are LGHNT and FRNRAP. The CDR3 consists of 14 residues. V was clipped by 7 bases and J by 5 bases, with 17 bases between them. The CDR3 region is CASVSGQSGETQYF. The CDR3 nucleotides are TGTGCTAGTGTGAGCGGACAGTCCGGGGAGACCCAGTACTTC.

This clonotype was detected ten times or more. V and J are TRBV12-3 or TRBV12-4 and TRBJ2-7; D may be TRBD1 (5 bases). The CDR3 loop spans 12 amino acids. Trimming removed 6 bases from V and 4 bases from J, with 10 bases in between. The CDR3 sequence is CASSPTGYEQYF. The CDR3 coding sequence is TGTGCCAGCAGCCCAACAGGATACGAGCAGTACTTC.

In regard to this clonotype: No conserved phenylalanine or tryptophan ends this CDR3, so it is likely a read error. V usage is TRBV3-1 and J usage is TRBJ2-1; TRBD2 matches at 12 bases. The CDR3 runs 17 residues. Germline CDR1 reads LGHDT; CDR2 reads YNNKEL (reference sequence). The junction had 8 bases not matched to a gene; V was cut back by 3 bases and J by 5 bases. The CDR3 is CASSHTSGRTENNEQFL. The CDR3 DNA reads as TGTGCCAGCAGCCATACTAGCGGGAGGACCGAAAACAATGAGCAGTTCCTC.

The rearrangement uses TRBV6-1 and TRBJ1-4; D might be TRBD1 (6 bases). Trimming removed 2 bases from V and 0 bases from J, with 10 bases in between. The CDR3 contains 16 residues. CDR1 MNHNS and CDR2 SASEGT come from the germline V gene. This CDR3 reads CASSELGQPTNEKLFF. CDR3 bases: TGTGCCAGCAGTGAATTGGGACAACCAACTAATGAAAAACTGTTTTTT.

The V call is TRBV7-9, the J call TRBJ1-1, with D maybe TRBD1 (6 bases). V was cut by 7 bases and J by 10 bases, with 19 bases left in between. CDR3 size: 13 residues. Germline loops: CDR1 SEHNR, CDR2 FQNEAQ (reference sequence). CDR3 in DNA: TGTGCCAGCACAAGCTACGGAAAAGGGGGAGCTTTCTTT. It translates to CASTSYGKGGAFF.

The J gene is TRBJ2-5, the V gene TRBV20-1, with a tentative D call TRBD1 (6 bases). Germline assignment: CDR1 DFQATT and CDR2 SNEGSKA (reference sequence). The CDR3 is 14 amino acids. V shed 4 bases and J shed 0 bases, with 12 bases lying between them. The CDR3 loop reads CSATLGDNQETQYF. DNA of the CDR3: TGCAGTGCTACCCTGGGGGACAACCAAGAGACCCAGTACTTC.

This chain links TRBV29-1 with TRBJ2-1; TRBD1 matches 7 bases. V was pared by 5 bases and J by 6 bases, with 7 bases of the junction left unmatched. CDR1 is SQVTM and CDR2 is ANQGSEA in the germline V gene. This CDR3 spans 13 amino acids. CDR3 in amino acids: CSVLTGTLNEQFF. As DNA, the CDR3 is TGCAGCGTTTTGACAGGGACCCTCAATGAGCAGTTCTTC.

This clonotype has at least ten counts. The chain is built from TRBV20-1 and TRBJ2-1; 9 nucleotides line up with TRBD2. Germline lookup yields CDR1 DFQATT and CDR2 SNEGSKA (reference sequence). Trimming cost V 2 bases and J 2 bases; bases outside gene matches: 4. There are 15 residues in the CDR3. Here the CDR3 DNA reads TGCAGTGCTAGATCTAGCGGGACTCCCTACAATGAGCAGTTCTTC. It encodes CSARSSGTPYNEQFF.

The sample holds a few counts of this clonotype. The chain joins TRBV4-3 to TRBJ1-4, with D hard to call. CDR1 and CDR2 from the germline V gene are LGHNA and YSLEER. Trimming cost V 0 bases and J 5 bases, with 4 bases left between them. The CDR3 runs to 13 residues. The CDR3 spells CASSQDRNEKLFF. The CDR3 nucleotides are TGCGCCAGCAGCCAAGATCGGAATGAAAAACTGTTTTTT.

A few counts support this clonotype. The rearrangement joins TRBV20-1 to TRBJ2-1, with no clear D. V was trimmed by 0 bases and J by 6 bases, leaving 9 bases between them. The germline CDR1 and CDR2 sequences are DFQATT and SNEGSKA (reference sequence). The CDR3 extends over 13 amino acids. The CDR3 spells CSARDTRSNEQFF. For the CDR3, the DNA is TGCAGTGCTAGAGATACCCGGAGCAATGAGCAGTTCTTC.

Only a few counts were recorded for this clonotype. The V and J genes are TRBV20-1 and TRBJ1-1; 8 bases agree with TRBD1. Losses at the gene ends were 0 bases for V and 10 bases for J; bases not matched to a gene: 4. The CDR3 extends over 12 amino acids. Looked up from germline, CDR1 is DFQATT and CDR2 is SNEGSKA (reference sequence). The CDR3 region has the DNA TGCAGTGCTAGAGACGACAGGGGCACAGCTTTCTTT. The encoded protein is CSARDDRGTAFF.

In its sample, this clonotype was seen many times. V and J are TRBV5-1 and TRBJ2-2; TRBD1 matches 7 bases. Trimming took 4 bases from V and 6 from J; bases not matched to a gene: 3. The CDR3 is 13 amino acids. Germline assignment: CDR1 SGHRS and CDR2 YFSETQ. This CDR3 reads CASSTDRAGELFF. CDR3 coding DNA: TGCGCCAGCAGCACCGACAGGGCCGGGGAGCTGTTTTTT.

J is TRBJ1-4 and V is TRBV12-3 or TRBV12-4; 7 nucleotides agree with TRBD1. The trim removed 8 bases at V and 5 bases at J, leaving 8 bases unmatched. The CDR3 is 14 residues long. CDR3: CASSADRENEKLFF. The CDR3 DNA follows: TGTGCCAGCTCCGCCGACAGGGAGAATGAAAAACTGTTTTTT.